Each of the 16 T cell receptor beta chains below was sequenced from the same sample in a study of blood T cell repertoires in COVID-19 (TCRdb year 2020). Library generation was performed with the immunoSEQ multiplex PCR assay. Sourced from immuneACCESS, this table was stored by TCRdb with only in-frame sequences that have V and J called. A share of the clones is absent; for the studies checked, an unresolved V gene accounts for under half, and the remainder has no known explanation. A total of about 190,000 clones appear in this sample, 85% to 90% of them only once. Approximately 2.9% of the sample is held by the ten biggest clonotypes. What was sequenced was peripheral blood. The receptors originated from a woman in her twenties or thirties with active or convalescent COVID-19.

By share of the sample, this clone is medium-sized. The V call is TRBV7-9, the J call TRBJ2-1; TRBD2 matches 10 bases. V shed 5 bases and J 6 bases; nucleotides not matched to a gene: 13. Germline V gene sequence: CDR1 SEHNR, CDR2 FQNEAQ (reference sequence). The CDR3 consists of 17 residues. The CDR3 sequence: CASSTRQAGGGGNEQFF. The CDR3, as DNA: TGTGCCAGCAGCACCCGCCAAGCGGGAGGGGGTGGCAATGAGCAGTTCTTC.

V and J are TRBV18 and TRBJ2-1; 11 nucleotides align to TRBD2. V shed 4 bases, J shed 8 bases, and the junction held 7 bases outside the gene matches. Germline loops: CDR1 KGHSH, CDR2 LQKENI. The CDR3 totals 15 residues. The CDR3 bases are TGTGCCAGCTCACTAGCGGGGGGGCGAGGAGATGAGCAGTTCTTC. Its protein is CASSLAGGRGDEQFF.

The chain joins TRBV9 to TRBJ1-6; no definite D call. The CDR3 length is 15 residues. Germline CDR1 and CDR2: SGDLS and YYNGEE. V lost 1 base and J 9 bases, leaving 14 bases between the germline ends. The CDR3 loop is CASSVWSGEASPLHF. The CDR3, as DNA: TGTGCCAGCAGCGTATGGTCCGGGGAAGCTTCACCCCTCCACTTT.

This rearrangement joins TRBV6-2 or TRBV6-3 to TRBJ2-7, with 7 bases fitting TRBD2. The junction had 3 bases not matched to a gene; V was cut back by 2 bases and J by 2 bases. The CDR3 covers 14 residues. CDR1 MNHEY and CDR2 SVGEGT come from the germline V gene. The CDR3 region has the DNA TGTGCCAGCAGTTACCGAGGGACTACCTACGAGCAGTACTTC. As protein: CASSYRGTTYEQYF.

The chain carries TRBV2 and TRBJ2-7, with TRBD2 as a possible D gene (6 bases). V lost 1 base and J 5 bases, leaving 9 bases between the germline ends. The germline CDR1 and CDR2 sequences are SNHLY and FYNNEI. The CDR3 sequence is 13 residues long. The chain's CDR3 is CASSEGAGHEQYF. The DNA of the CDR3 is TGTGCCAGCAGTGAAGGCGCGGGGCACGAGCAGTACTTC.

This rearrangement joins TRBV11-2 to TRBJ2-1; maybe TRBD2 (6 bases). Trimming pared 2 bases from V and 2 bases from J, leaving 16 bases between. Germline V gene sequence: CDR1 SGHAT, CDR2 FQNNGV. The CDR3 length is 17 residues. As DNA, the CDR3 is TGTGCCAGCAGCTTACAGGGCCCGGGGGTCGCCTACAATGAGCAGTTCTTC. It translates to CASSLQGPGVAYNEQFF.

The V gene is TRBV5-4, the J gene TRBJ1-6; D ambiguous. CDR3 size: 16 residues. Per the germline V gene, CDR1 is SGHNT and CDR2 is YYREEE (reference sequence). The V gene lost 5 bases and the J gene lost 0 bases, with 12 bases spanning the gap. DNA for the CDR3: TGTGCCAGCAGTCGACGGTACAGCTCCTATAATTCACCCCTCCACTTT. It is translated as CASSRRYSSYNSPLHF.

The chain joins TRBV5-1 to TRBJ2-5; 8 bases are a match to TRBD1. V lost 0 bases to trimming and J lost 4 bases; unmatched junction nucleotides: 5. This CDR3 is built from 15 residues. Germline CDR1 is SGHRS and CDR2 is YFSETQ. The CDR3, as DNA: TGCGCCAGCAGCTTGGGGCAGGGGGCGAGAGAGACCCAGTACTTC. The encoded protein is CASSLGQGARETQYF. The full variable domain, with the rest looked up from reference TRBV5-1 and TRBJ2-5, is KAGVTQTPRYLIKTRGQQVTLSCSPISGHRSVSWYQQTPGQGLQFLFEYFSETQRNKGNFPGRFSGRQFSNSRSEMNVSTLELGDSALYLCASSLGQGARETQYFGPGTRLLVL.

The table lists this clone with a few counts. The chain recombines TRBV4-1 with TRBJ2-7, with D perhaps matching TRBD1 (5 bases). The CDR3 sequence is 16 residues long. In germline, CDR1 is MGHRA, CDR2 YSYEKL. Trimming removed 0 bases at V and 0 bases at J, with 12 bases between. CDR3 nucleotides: TGCGCCAGCAGCCAAGATCGGACAACCTCCTCCTACGAGCAGTACTTC. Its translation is CASSQDRTTSSYEQYF.

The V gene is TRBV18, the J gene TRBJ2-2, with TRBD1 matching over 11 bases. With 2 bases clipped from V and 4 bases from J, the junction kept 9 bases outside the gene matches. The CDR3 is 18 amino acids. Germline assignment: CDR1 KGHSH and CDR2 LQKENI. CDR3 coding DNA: TGTGCCAGCTCACCAATCCGGACAGGGGGCTCAGGCACCGGGGAGCTGTTTTTT. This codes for CASSPIRTGGSGTGELFF.

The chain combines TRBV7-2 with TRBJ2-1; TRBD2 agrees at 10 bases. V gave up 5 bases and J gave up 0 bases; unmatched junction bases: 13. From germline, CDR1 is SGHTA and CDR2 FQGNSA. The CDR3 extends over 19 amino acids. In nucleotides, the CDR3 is TGTGCCAGCAGCCCCCGGGGGCCTAGCGGGAGAGGCTCCTACAATGAGCAGTTCTTC. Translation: CASSPRGPSGRGSYNEQFF.

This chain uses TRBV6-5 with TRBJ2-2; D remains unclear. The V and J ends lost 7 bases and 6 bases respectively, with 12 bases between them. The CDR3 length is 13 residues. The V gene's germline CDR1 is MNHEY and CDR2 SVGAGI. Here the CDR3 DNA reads TGTGCCAGCACCCTTTGGGCGTCCGGGGAGCTGTTTTTT. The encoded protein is CASTLWASGELFF.

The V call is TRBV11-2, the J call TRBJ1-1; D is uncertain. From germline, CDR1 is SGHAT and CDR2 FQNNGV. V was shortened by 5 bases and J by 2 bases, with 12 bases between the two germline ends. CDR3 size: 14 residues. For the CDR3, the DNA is TGTGCCAGCAGCCCTCAATTACTCAACACTGAAGCTTTCTTT. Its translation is CASSPQLLNTEAFF.

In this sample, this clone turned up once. The CDR3 reads CASSPTQLLGANVLTF. CDR3 DNA: TGTGCCAGCAGTCCAACCCAACTACTAGGAGCCAACGTCCTGACTTTC. The chain couples TRBV11-3 to TRBJ2-6; TRBD2 might be the D (5 bases). From germline, CDR1 is SGHNT and CDR2 YENEEA. The CDR3 covers 16 residues. The V and J ends lost 6 bases and 7 bases respectively, with 19 bases between them.

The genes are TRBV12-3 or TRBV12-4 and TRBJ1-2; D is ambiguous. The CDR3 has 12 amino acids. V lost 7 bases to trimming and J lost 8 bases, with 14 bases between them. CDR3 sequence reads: CASTAGFLGYTF. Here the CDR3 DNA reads TGTGCCAGCACGGCCGGGTTTCTCGGCTACACCTTC.

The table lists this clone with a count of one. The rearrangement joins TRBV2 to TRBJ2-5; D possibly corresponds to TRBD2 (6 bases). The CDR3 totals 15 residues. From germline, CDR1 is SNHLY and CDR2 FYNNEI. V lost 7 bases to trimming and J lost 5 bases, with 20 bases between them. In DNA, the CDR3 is TGTGCCAGCATTCGAATTCGGACTACCCCGGAGACCCAGTACTTC. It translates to CASIRIRTTPETQYF.